Listed below are T cell receptor beta chains from one sample, sequenced in a study of blood T cells in healthy people across ages. TCRdb re-called the 5' RACE reads with MiXCR, one entry per CDR3 protein. The table shows about 640,000 distinct CDR3 sequences, with 45% to 65% occurring only once. The sample comprised blood. The receptors were gathered from a man aged 60-69 years in good health. CDR3s include the opening cysteine and the closing phenylalanine or tryptophan. The D gene is left open where the match is weak. Some rows mark clone size as missing; the rest say once, few, many or name a class of expanded clone.

>NA|NA|TRBV29-1|12|TRBJ2-1
TGCAGCTCCCGGGCCGCCTACAATGAGCAGTTCTTC
CSSRAAYNEQFF
>NA|TRBD1|TRBV25-1|15|TRBJ2-7
TGTGCCAGCAGTGACCTCATGACAGGGGGCCACGAGCAGTACTTC
CASSDLMTGGHEQYF
>NA|TRBD2|TRBV10-3|13|TRBJ2-1
TGTGCCACCGAACTAGCGGGGGGGCCTCGGCAGTTCTTC
CATELAGGPRQFF
>NA|NA|TRBV4-2|18|TRBJ1-6
TGTGCCAGCAGCCAGAACGACGCGCGTGGGGAAGGGGCTTCACCCCTCCACTTT
CASSQNDARGEGASPLHF
>NA|TRBD1|TRBV5-1|14|TRBJ2-1
TGCGCCAGCAGCAGAGACAGGGGGGGCGATGAGCAGTTCTTC
CASSRDRGGDEQFF
>few|TRBD2|TRBV3-1|16|TRBJ2-5
TGTGCCAGCAGCCGCGATACTAGCGGGGGAATGAAGACCCAGTACTTC
CASSRDTSGGMKTQYF
>once|TRBD2|TRBV20-1|15|TRBJ2-3
TGCAGTGCGACCCGACTAGCGGGTCTCACAGATACGCAGTATTTT
CSATRLAGLTDTQYF
>NA|NA|TRBV12-3/TRBV12-4|13|TRBJ1-4
TGTGCCAGCAGTGTCGCGACGGTTGAAAAACTGTTTTTT
CASSVATVEKLFF
>NA|TRBD2|TRBV7-6|16|TRBJ2-3
TGTGCCAGCAGCCCTCGGACTAGCGGGGGGGCAGATACGCAGTATTTT
CASSPRTSGGADTQYF
>NA|TRBD1|TRBV5-1|14|TRBJ1-1
TGCGCCAGCAGCACGACAGGGTACGGAGCGGAAGCTTTCTTT
CASSTTGYGAEAFF
>NA|NA|TRBV11-2|15|TRBJ2-5
TGTGCCAGCAGCTTAGGGGCCAGGCCCGGGGAGACCCAGTACTTC
CASSLGARPGETQYF
>NA|NA|TRBV15|16|TRBJ2-3
TGTGCCACCAGCAGAGTTTTGTCCGGGGGTATGGATACGCAGTATTTT
CATSRVLSGGMDTQYF
>NA|NA|TRBV18|14|TRBJ2-5
TGTGCCAGCTCACCCCTGAGGGAAGGGGAGACCCAGTACTTC
CASSPLREGETQYF
>many|TRBD2|TRBV10-3|14|TRBJ2-7
TGTGCCATCAGTGTGCTAGCGGGGTCCCACGAGCAGTACTTC
CAISVLAGSHEQYF
>NA|NA|TRBV4-2|13|TRBJ1-1
TGTGCCAGCAGCCAAGATCCGAACACTGAAGCTTTCTTT
CASSQDPNTEAFF
>NA|NA|TRBV20-1|13|TRBJ2-7
TGCAGTGCTAGATGGGGGGTGGCCTACGAGCAGTACTTC
CSARWGVAYEQYF
>NA|TRBD2|TRBV20-1|18|TRBJ2-1
TGCAGTGCTAGCCCCGCTAGCGGGGGGGGGAGCTCCTACAATGAGCAGTTCTTC
CSASPASGGGSSYNEQFF
>NA|NA|TRBV6-6|12|TRBJ2-7
TGTGCCAGCAGTTACGGGTACCACGAGCAGTACTTC
CASSYGYHEQYF
>many|TRBD2|TRBV28|16|TRBJ2-7
TGTGCCAGCAGGGATTTTAGCGGGGTCTCCTACAATGAGCAGTACTTC
CASRDFSGVSYNEQYF
>NA|TRBD1|TRBV14|18|TRBJ2-7
TGTGCCAGCAGCCAAGTGAGACAGGGGGCGCTGGGGCTGGAAGAGCAGTACTTC
CASSQVRQGALGLEEQYF
>NA|TRBD2|TRBV5-1|14|TRBJ2-1
TGCGCCGGCAGGCAGACTAGCGCGGCAATGCGGGAGTTCTTC
CAGRQTSAAMREFF
>NA|TRBD2|TRBV5-1|17|TRBJ2-1
TGCGCCAGCAGACCCAACCCGGGACTAGCGGGTGAGGATGAGCAGTTCTTC
CASRPNPGLAGEDEQFF
>few|TRBD2|TRBV7-2|16|TRBJ2-3
TGTGCCAGCAGCTTATCTCCTAGCGGGGGTGCAGATACGCAGTATTTT
CASSLSPSGGADTQYF
>NA|NA|TRBV24-1|13|TRBJ1-1
TGTGCCACCAGTGGAGGGGGGGACACTGAAGCTTTCTTT
CATSGGGDTEAFF
>NA|NA|TRBV4-1|16|TRBJ2-2
TGCGCCAGCAGCCAAGGGACGGGCTTCTACACCGGGGAGCTGTTTTTT
CASSQGTGFYTGELFF
>few|NA|TRBV5-1|13|TRBJ2-1
TGCGCCAGCAGCATAGGGCAGGGGAATGAGCAGTTCTTC
CASSIGQGNEQFF
>NA|NA|TRBV29-1|13|TRBJ2-5
TGCAGCGTACGAGCTGGGGGCCAAGAGACCCAGTACTTC
CSVRAGGQETQYF
>NA|NA|TRBV11-2|15|TRBJ2-5
TGTGCCAGCAGCTTAGATCCGGGGACGTCGGAGACCCAGTACTTC
CASSLDPGTSETQYF
>NA|NA|TRBV3-1|12|TRBJ2-1
TGTGCCAGCAGCCAAGATTCGATGCTGGCGTTCTTC
CASSQDSMLAFF
>NA|TRBD1|TRBV27|15|TRBJ2-7
TGTGCCAGCAGTACCGGGACAGGGGTCCCCTACGAGCAGTACTTC
CASSTGTGVPYEQYF
>NA|TRBD1|TRBV4-1|17|TRBJ1-6
TGCGCCAGCAGCCAAGATCCGGCAGGGGGAAATAATTCACCCCTCCACTTT
CASSQDPAGGNNSPLHF
>NA|TRBD2|TRBV12-3/TRBV12-4|16|TRBJ2-1
TGTGCCAGCAGTTTGTCATTGGGACTAGCCCTTAATGAGCAGTTCTTC
CASSLSLGLALNEQFF
>NA|NA|TRBV28|13|TRBJ2-5
TGTGCCAGCAGCGCACCAGGGGAAGAGACCCAGTACTTC
CASSAPGEETQYF
>NA|TRBD2|TRBV20-1|16|TRBJ2-7
TGCAGTGCTAGAGGTGCTAGCGGGGGGGGGTCCTACGAGCAGTACTTC
CSARGASGGGSYEQYF
>NA|NA|TRBV10-3|14|TRBJ2-3
TGTGCCATCAGTGAGTCGGGGGGTTCAGATACGCAGTATTTT
CAISESGGSDTQYF
>NA|TRBD1|TRBV5-5|16|TRBJ2-3
TGTGCCAGCAGCTTCGAGGACAGGGGGCGCACAGATACGCAGTATTTT
CASSFEDRGRTDTQYF
>NA|NA|TRBV6-1|16|TRBJ2-6
TGTGCCAGCAGTGAAGCGCGAGGGGCCGGGGCCAACGTCCTGACTTTC
CASSEARGAGANVLTF
>once|NA|TRBV20-1|14|TRBJ1-2
TGCAGTGCTAGCCTTCGAGGGGTACAGAGGGGCTACACCTTC
CSASLRGVQRGYTF
>NA|NA|TRBV12-3/TRBV12-4|14|TRBJ1-1
TGTGCCAGCAGGGGAACGGGGGCCAGGGGCGAAGCTTTCTTT
CASRGTGARGEAFF
>few|NA|TRBV2|16|TRBJ2-2
TGTGCCAGCAGTGCCCTCAACATGGATGTCGGCGGGGAGCTGTTTTTT
CASSALNMDVGGELFF
>NA|NA|TRBV27|17|TRBJ1-1
TGTGCCAGCAGGAAAAATAGGGACGGATTAATGAACACTGAAGCTTTCTTT
CASRKNRDGLMNTEAFF
>NA|TRBD1|TRBV6-1|14|TRBJ1-1
TGTGCCAGCAGTGAGGGACAGTTGAACACTGAAGCTTTCTTT
CASSEGQLNTEAFF
>many|TRBD1|TRBV5-1|16|TRBJ1-2
TGCGCCAGCAGCTTGGCGCGAGCTACAGGGGGCAGCGGCTACACCTTC
CASSLARATGGSGYTF
>few|TRBD1|TRBV7-9|14|TRBJ2-7
TGTGCCAGCAGCCCCCTAGGGGGCCGCTACGAGCAGTACTTC
CASSPLGGRYEQYF
>NA|NA|TRBV7-2|15|TRBJ1-4
TGTGACAGCAGCTTAACAGCAGCAACTAATGAAAAACTGTTTTTT
CDSSLTAATNEKLFF
>NA|NA|TRBV12-3/TRBV12-4|15|TRBJ2-1
TGTGCCAGCAGTTTCCGGGGATTCCGCCAGAATGAGCAGTTCTTC
CASSFRGFRQNEQFF
>once|TRBD1|TRBV10-3|16|TRBJ1-2
TGTGCCATCAGTGAGCCTCGGACAGGGATACAAATGCGGTACACCTTC
CAISEPRTGIQMRYTF
>NA|TRBD1|TRBV5-1|16|TRBJ1-6
TGCGCCAGCAGCGTATCGACAGGGGCCTATAATTCACCCCTCCACTTT
CASSVSTGAYNSPLHF
>few|TRBD2|TRBV20-1|16|TRBJ2-5
TGCAGTGCTTCGGACCTCAGCGGGGGGGCCAAAGAGACCCAGTACTTC
CSASDLSGGAKETQYF
>few|NA|TRBV7-2|16|TRBJ1-2
TGTGCCAGCAGCTTAGACATGGCCAGCCGGACCTATGGCTACACCTTC
CASSLDMASRTYGYTF
>NA|TRBD1|TRBV7-7|17|TRBJ2-2
TGTGCCAGCAGCTCCGGGACAGGCGCGGGGAGCACCGGGGAGCTGTTTTTT
CASSSGTGAGSTGELFF
>once|NA|TRBV6-5|14|TRBJ2-6
TGTGCCAGCAGTTACTCGAGGGAGATGAACGTCCTGACTTTC
CASSYSREMNVLTF
>few|NA|TRBV5-1|11|TRBJ2-1
TGCGCCAGCAGCTCGGCAACGGGGCAGTTCTTC
CASSSATGQFF
>NA|NA|TRBV21-1|14|TRBJ1-5
TGTGCCAGCAGCAAAGGAGAACAGAATCAGCCCCAGCATTTT
CASSKGEQNQPQHF
>few|TRBD1|TRBV11-2|16|TRBJ2-5
TGTGCCAGCAGCTGGAACCCGACAGGGGCGCAAGAGACCCAGTACTTC
CASSWNPTGAQETQYF
>NA|TRBD2|TRBV4-2|17|TRBJ2-1
TGTGCCAGCAGCCAAGAATGGGCTAGCGGGAAGGGCAATGAGCAGTTCTTC
CASSQEWASGKGNEQFF
>few|NA|TRBV5-1|14|TRBJ2-1
TGCGCCAGCAGCTTCGAGGCGGGGATCAATGAGCAGTTCTTC
CASSFEAGINEQFF
>once|TRBD1|TRBV6-2/TRBV6-3|14|TRBJ2-7
TGTGCCAGCAGACATACGGGGACAGCCTACGAGCAGTACTTC
CASRHTGTAYEQYF
>NA|NA|TRBV7-9|15|TRBJ2-3
TGTGCCAGCAGCCCAGGGACTCTCCTCACAGATACGCAGTATTTT
CASSPGTLLTDTQYF
>NA|NA|TRBV5-1|13|TRBJ1-6
TGCGCCAGCAGCTCAGGACAGCGTTCACCCCTCCACTTT
CASSSGQRSPLHF